This TCR beta chain stems from a study of sequential checkpoint blockade in melanoma. At the level of the study: Over 20 patients had matched tumor biopsies before treatment and at week 13 after nivolumab or ipilimumab alone. Study-level findings and limits: T-cell fraction and clonality followed PD-L1 and CD8+ counts, not mutational load. Rising tumor T-cell fraction and clonality meant about 30 times likelier benefit.

The data were produced by immunoSEQ multiplex PCR, yet TCRdb's version contains in-frame clones alone and is incomplete. The data contain over 6,000 clones, over 25% of them singletons. The germline V gene has CDR1 MNHGY and CDR2 SAAAGT. The germline V and J ends were trimmed by 5 bases and 0 bases, with 13 bases remaining between them. This CDR3 has 15 residues. Documented treatment: randomized to nivolumab then ipilimumab (arm A) or the reverse (arm B). DNA-damaging chemotherapy had not been given to any patient beforehand. Worth noting for this clone: Antigen: not known.

The chain has TRBV6-8 and TRBJ1-1; D is uncertain. Here the sequenced sample was tumor tissue (inferred from file names), taken from a patient given nivolumab and ipilimumab in sequence. The TCR was taken from a human donor with melanoma. The CDR3 here is CASSPPGSMNTEAFF. In DNA form, the CDR3 reads TGTGCCAGCAGTCCACCGGGCAGTATGAACACTGAAGCTTTCTTT.